Each of the 9 T cell receptor beta chains below was sequenced from the same sample in a study of blood T cell repertoires in COVID-19. Repertoires were generated with immunoSEQ multiplex PCR, while TCRdb's copy carries only in-frame clones and drops some. The table has hundreds of thousands of clones, 75% to 90% seen once. The material sequenced was peripheral blood. These receptors all come from a woman aged 30 to 39 with active or convalescent COVID-19.

The CDR3 spells CASSLRQNYEQYF. In DNA form, the CDR3 reads TGCGCCAGCAGCTTGAGACAGAACTACGAGCAGTACTTC. The chain recombines TRBV5-1 with TRBJ2-7, with D possibly TRBD1 on 5 matching bases. Germline loops: CDR1 SGHRS, CDR2 YFSETQ. This CDR3 is 13 amino acids long. V lost 1 base and J 3 bases, leaving 8 bases between the germline ends.

This clone came up once. V and J are TRBV29-1 and TRBJ1-5; the match to TRBD1 covers 8 bases. The germline V gene encodes CDR1 SQVTM and CDR2 ANQGSEA. This CDR3 contains 13 residues. Losses at the gene ends were 5 bases for V and 4 bases for J; bases not matched to a gene: 4. The CDR3 sequence is CSVRQGTNQPQHF. The CDR3 DNA reads as TGCAGCGTTAGACAGGGGACGAATCAGCCCCAGCATTTT.

The J gene is TRBJ2-3, the V gene TRBV7-7; tentative D call: TRBD2 (6 bases). This CDR3 is built from 16 residues. CDR1 and CDR2 (germline): SSHAT, FNYEAQ (reference sequence). V lost 2 bases and J lost 4, with 16 bases in between. The CDR3 is CASSLISGGPADTQYF. CDR3 bases: TGTGCCAGCAGCTTAATCTCCGGAGGGCCTGCAGATACGCAGTATTTT.

The chain couples TRBV19 to TRBJ1-1, with 7 bases fitting TRBD1. Germline CDR1 and CDR2: LNHDA and SQIVND (reference sequence). Trimming at V came to 1 base and at J to 4 bases, leaving 3 bases not matched to a gene. This CDR3 is built from 14 residues. The CDR3 DNA sequence: TGTGCCAGTAGTATAGGGGGACAGCCCACTGAAGCTTTCTTT. Protein: CASSIGGQPTEAFF.

The rearrangement joins TRBV5-4 to TRBJ2-5; 7 nucleotides agree with TRBD2. CDR1 and CDR2 from the germline V gene are SGHNT and YYREEE (reference sequence). Trimming cost V 2 bases and J 3 bases; bases outside gene matches: 4. The CDR3 spans 14 residues. CDR3 nucleotides: TGTGCCAGCAGCTTCGGGCTAGCGGAAGAGACCCAGTACTTC. It translates to CASSFGLAEETQYF.

The chain links TRBV20-1 to TRBJ2-1; TRBD2 aligns across 11 bases. CDR1 and CDR2 from the germline V gene are DFQATT and SNEGSKA (reference sequence). There are 14 residues in the CDR3. The V and J ends lost 6 bases and 9 bases, in that order; junction bases with no gene match: 10. CDR3 sequence reads: CSASSGGASVEQFF. The CDR3 region has the DNA TGCAGTGCGAGTAGCGGGGGGGCCTCGGTTGAGCAGTTCTTC.

This clone was counted only a few times. This rearrangement joins TRBV7-9 to TRBJ2-1; TRBD2 aligns across 7 bases. J gave up 5 bases and V 7 bases, and 11 bases lay outside the gene matches. CDR1 is SEHNR, CDR2 FQNEAQ, per germline (reference sequence). This CDR3 has 15 amino acids. CDR3 region: CASNRGESLHNEQFF. The CDR3 coding sequence is TGTGCCAGCAATCGGGGGGAGAGCCTTCACAATGAGCAGTTCTTC.

As for this clone: The same CDR3 arises from other DNA sequences in this sample as well. The chain carries TRBV5-1 and TRBJ2-7; a possible D gene is TRBD2 (5 bases). Germline assignment: CDR1 SGHRS and CDR2 YFSETQ. This CDR3 region has 11 residues. Trimming removed 5 bases at V and 4 bases at J, with 7 bases between. The CDR3 protein is CASSSAYEQYF. The CDR3, as DNA: TGCGCCAGCAGTAGCGCGTACGAGCAGTACTTC. The full variable domain, completed using reference TRBV5-1 and TRBJ2-7, is KAGVTQTPRYLIKTRGQQVTLSCSPISGHRSVSWYQQTPGQGLQFLFEYFSETQRNKGNFPGRFSGRQFSNSRSEMNVSTLELGDSALYLCASSSAYEQYFGPGTRLTVT.

The chain couples TRBV24-1 to TRBJ2-2; 10 nucleotides align to TRBD1. Germline values: CDR1 KGHDR, CDR2 SFDVKD. The V segment lost 8 bases and the J segment 5 bases; nucleotides outside the gene matches: 4. This CDR3 has 14 amino acids. CDR3 nucleotide sequence: TGTGCCACCAAGGGACAGGGGAGTACCGGGGAGCTGTTTTTT. Translating gives CATKGQGSTGELFF.